This T cell receptor (beta chain) was identified in a study of blood T cell repertoires in COVID-19. Study-wide context: Donors in the United States, Italy and Spain gave samples during acute or convalescent COVID-19. T cells, B-cell-depleted T cells, or PBMCs supplied cDNA or gDNA.

TCRdb's copy holds only in-frame clones and misses some; the assay was immunoSEQ multiplex PCR. The profile covers roughly 220,000 clones, with over 80% appearing a single time and approximately 6.6% taken by the ten largest. CDR1 and CDR2 from the germline V gene are MDHEN and SYDVKM. V gave up 2 bases and J gave up 0 bases, with 8 bases separating them. The CDR3 is 15 residues long. Allocation to cohorts depended on clinical history reported by the participants. Cohort 3 donors counted as recovered after two negative PCRs, clearance, or resolved symptoms. A single count supports this clone. The source material was PBMCs or T cells enriched from blood (not recorded which). The receptor's source is a woman in her thirties or forties who had recovered from COVID-19. The rearrangement joins TRBV28 to TRBJ2-1; a weak D match, TRBD2 (5 bases). The CDR3 sequence: CASSLAGSSYNEQFF. CDR3 sequence (DNA): TGTGCCAGCAGTTTAGCGGGCAGCTCCTACAATGAGCAGTTCTTC.